This T cell receptor beta chain emerged from a study of CD8 T cells in Susac syndrome (dated by TCRdb to between 2018 and 2021). Turning to the overall study: Repertoire sequencing was used to test whether CD8+ T cell activation and differentiation in Susac syndrome was antigen driven.

The research as a whole found: The study acknowledged that relatively few individuals were included in the TCR sequencing and HLA analysis.

From the germline V gene (reference sequence), CDR1 is MNHNY and CDR2 is SVGAGI. Including cysteine and phenylalanine, the CDR3 has 14 amino acids. The retained sequence is limited to the CDR3, 42 bases, with the frame set at the first base. V is reduced by 0 bases and J by 3 bases, leaving a spacing of 8 bases between them. RNA was extracted using the RNeasy kit, and roughly 0.5 to 1 microgram was reverse transcribed with random hexamers. TCR beta CDR3 regions were amplified with the immunoSEQ multiplex PCR assay covering 54 Vbeta and 13 Jbeta segments. PCR amplification bias was corrected by using a synthetic template baseline for primer optimization and computational correction. The authors' analysis ran thus. Only productive sequences were kept, with reads annotated to V, D and J genes according to IMGT and analyzed in immunoSEQ Analyzer. Clonality was computed as one minus Shannon entropy normalized by log2 of the number of productive unique sequences. Public and private clones were assessed among the 100 most prevalent clones of each patient and control. Susac-specific clones were defined as absent from healthy and MS cohorts, about 1,000 published viral clones and other ImmuneACCESS disease sequences. TCRdb ran its own pipeline on the public reads, namely fastp trimming at Q25 and MiXCR clone calling, and kept in-frame beta chains. Each entry merges the rows of one CDR3 protein and shows their most common DNA and genes. The V and J calls were not made by the authors but by TCRdb's processing. The sample table records tens of thousands of distinct CDR3 sequences; nearly 96% of these occur just once. Over 0.09% of the sample belongs to the ten largest clones.

With regard to this clonotype: The target of this receptor is not known. No base quality values were provided; no much bigger clone lies one nucleotide off.

Peripheral blood CD8+ and CD4+ T cells from healthy donors, Susac syndrome patients and multiple sclerosis patients were profiled using high-throughput TCR beta sequencing. Treatment-naive patients with stable or active relapsing-remitting disease fulfilling revised McDonald criteria were used as multiple sclerosis controls. Bulk CD8+ and CD4+ T cells were purified magnetically by negative isolation, whereas CD8+ TEMRA cells were enriched by FACS. Blood was drawn into EDTA tubes, processed within 24 hours, and PBMCs were isolated by density gradient centrifugation. PBMCs intended for TCR sequencing were cryopreserved in liquid nitrogen and thawed later in a water bath at 37 degrees C. A purity of at least 90% was achieved for sorted or isolated CD4+, CD8+ and CD8+ TEMRA cells.

Sample: CD4+ T cells from PBMCs. Here the chain combines TRBV6-6 and TRBJ1-2, with no confidently assigned D gene. The sequence was collected from a human donor with multiple sclerosis. This receptor carries the CDR3 CASSYSPLDYGYTF. The nucleotide sequence reads TGTGCCAGCAGTTACTCCCCACTGGACTATGGCTACACCTTC.